The present TCR beta chain was sequenced within a study of Graves' ophthalmopathy and Graves' hyperthyroidism. Beta-chain TCR CDR3 regions were amplified from RNA transcripts. RT-PCR with HTBI primers came first, then second-round multiplex PCR. TCRdb re-called the multiplex PCR reads with MiXCR, one entry per CDR3 protein. The sample lists about 500,000 distinct CDR3 sequences; approximately 15% were seen once. V was shortened by 4 bases and J by 3 bases, with 10 bases between the two germline ends. This CDR3 contains 13 residues. Germline loops: CDR1 MNHEY, CDR2 SMNVEV (reference sequence). This clonotype showed up many times. Its antigen is still unknown. Where ophthalmopathy was present, donors had moderate-to-severe activity, CAS ≥3, NOSPECS ≥4 and duration under 3 months. Study-wide results and caveats: The model predicted ophthalmopathy progression with 65% to 71% sensitivity and around 72% specificity. Most thyroid clonotypes expanded beyond 0.001 frequency were also found in blood.

This chain links TRBV27 with TRBJ2-7, with D possibly TRBD2 on 5 matching bases. This TCR came from a woman under 40 with Graves' ophthalmopathy. Material: blood. In nucleotides, the CDR3 is TGTGCCAGCAGTTGGCGTACTAGCTACGAGCAGTACTTC. The encoded protein is CASSWRTSYEQYF.